This T cell receptor beta chain was documented in a study of blood T cells in healthy people across ages. Study-wide background: Template switching recovered approximately one barcoded beta molecule for every two T cells.

The trim removed 5 bases at V and 5 bases at J, leaving 8 bases unmatched. The CDR3 runs to 14 residues. Looked up from germline, CDR1 is DFQATT and CDR2 is SNEGSKA (reference sequence). The authors ran a second PCR of about 7 to 12 cycles using a sample-barcoded 5' primer and a J-beta primer mix. A single record per CDR3 protein comes from TCRdb applying MiXCR to the 5' RACE reads. The profile shows about 1.6 million distinct CDR3 sequences, about 31% of them singletons. The receptor was isolated from a woman aged 25 to 39 in good health. The V gene is TRBV20-1, the J gene TRBJ2-2, with 7 bases matching TRBD2. Sequencing used blood. The CDR3 spells CSASRRGGTGELFF. CDR3 DNA sequence: TGCAGTGCTTCTCGAAGGGGAGGGACCGGGGAGCTGTTTTTT.